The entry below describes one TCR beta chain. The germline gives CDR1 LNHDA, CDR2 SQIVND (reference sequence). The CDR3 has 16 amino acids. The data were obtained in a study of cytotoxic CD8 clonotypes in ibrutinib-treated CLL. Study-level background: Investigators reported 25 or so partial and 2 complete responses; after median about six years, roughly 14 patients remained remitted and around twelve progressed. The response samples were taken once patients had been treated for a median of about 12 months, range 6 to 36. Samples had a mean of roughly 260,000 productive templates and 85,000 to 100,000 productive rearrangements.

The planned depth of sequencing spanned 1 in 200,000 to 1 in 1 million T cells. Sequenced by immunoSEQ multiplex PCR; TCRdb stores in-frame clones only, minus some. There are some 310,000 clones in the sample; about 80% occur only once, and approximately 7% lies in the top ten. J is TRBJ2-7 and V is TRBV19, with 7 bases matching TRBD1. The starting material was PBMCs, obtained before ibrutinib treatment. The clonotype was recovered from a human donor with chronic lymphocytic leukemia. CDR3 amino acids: CASSQGPPGQHYEQYF. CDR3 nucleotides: TGTGCTTCAAGCCAGGGTCCTCCGGGACAGCACTACGAGCAGTACTTC.